The 26 T cell receptor beta chains below come from one sample, sequenced in a study of cytomegalovirus exposure and HLA in healthy donors. Only in-frame clones appear in the TCRdb table, and some are missing; sequencing was by immunoSEQ multiplex PCR. The data hold roughly 65,000 clones, with approximately 93% observed a single time. What was sequenced was PBMCs. The receptors stem from a man between 18 and 35 years old in good health and CMV-seropositive.

CDR3 sequence (DNA): TGCGCCAGCAGCCAAGATATCGCAGGGATGACCGGGGAGCTGTTTTTT. Its translation is CASSQDIAGMTGELFF. The V call is TRBV4-3, the J call TRBJ2-2, with D tentatively TRBD1 (5 bases). The CDR3 covers 16 residues. The germline CDR1 and CDR2 sequences are LGHNA and YSLEER. V was clipped by 0 bases and J by 5 bases, with 13 bases between them.

This rearrangement joins TRBV10-3 to TRBJ1-1; 7 bases line up with TRBD1. The CDR3 extends over 13 amino acids. Germline lookup yields CDR1 ENHRY and CDR2 SYGVKD. V was clipped by 10 bases and J by 4 bases; unmatched bases: 9. The CDR3 nucleotides read TGTGCCACCGCCAGGGGGGCTAGCACTGAAGCTTTCTTT. Amino acid sequence: CATARGASTEAFF.

The chain joins TRBV6-1 to TRBJ1-4; no definite D call. The V end was cut by 1 base, the J end by 6 bases, with 12 bases between. This CDR3 has 15 amino acids. Germline V gene lookup returns CDR1 MNHNS and CDR2 SASEGT. This CDR3 reads CASSEEQYSYEKLFF. DNA of the CDR3: TGTGCCAGCAGTGAAGAACAGTATTCCTATGAAAAACTGTTTTTT.

In DNA form, the CDR3 reads TGTGCCATCAGTGAGTCGATCTTGGCCTCTGGGGCCAACGTCCTGACTTTC. This sequence encodes CAISESILASGANVLTF. The chain recombines TRBV10-3 with TRBJ2-6; D uncertain. The CDR3 is 17 amino acids. Trimming took off 0 bases at V and 0 bases at J, with 9 bases between the two ends. From germline, CDR1 is ENHRY and CDR2 SYGVKD.

This chain connects TRBV7-2 to TRBJ1-4; TRBD1 matches at 8 bases. CDR3 length: 15 residues. After removal of 6 bases from V and 6 bases from J, the junction contained 9 bases not matched to a gene. CDR1 is SGHTA, CDR2 FQGNSA, per germline. CDR3 loop: CASSFDRGGDEKLFF. The CDR3 bases are TGTGCCAGCAGTTTCGACAGGGGAGGAGATGAAAAACTGTTTTTT.

This chain connects TRBV5-4 to TRBJ2-3; 12 bases line up with TRBD2. The V and J ends lost 0 bases and 6 bases, in that order; junction bases with no gene match: 5. CDR3 length equals 16 residues. Germline values: CDR1 SGHNT, CDR2 YYREEE (reference sequence). This CDR3 reads CASSLVTLAGGDTQYF. The CDR3 DNA is TGTGCCAGCAGCTTGGTTACCCTAGCGGGGGGGGATACGCAGTATTTT. The entire variable domain, with the rest obtained from reference TRBV5-4 and TRBJ2-3, is as follows: ETGVTQSPTHLIKTRGQQVTLRCSSQSGHNTVSWYQQALGQGPQFIFQYYREEENGRGNFPPRFSGLQFPNYSSELNVNALELDDSALYLCASSLVTLAGGDTQYFGPGTRLTVL.

The chain recombines TRBV6-5 with TRBJ2-7; D is perhaps TRBD2 (6 bases). The CDR3 is 12 amino acids. The germline V and J ends were trimmed by 5 bases and 6 bases, with 11 bases remaining between them. Germline loops: CDR1 MNHEY, CDR2 SVGAGI. The CDR3 coding sequence is TGTGCCAGCAGTGAATTGGGGGGCGAGCAGTACTTC. It translates to CASSELGGEQYF.

In nucleotides, the CDR3 is TGCGCCAGCAGCCAAGGCCTCGGGGGGAGCACCTACGAGCAGTACTTC. Its translation is CASSQGLGGSTYEQYF. The gene calls are TRBV4-3 and TRBJ2-7, with 7 positions matching TRBD2. The V segment lost 1 base and the J segment 2 bases; nucleotides outside the gene matches: 8. CDR1 is LGHNA and CDR2 is YSLEER in the germline V gene. The CDR3 runs to 16 residues.

The chain uses TRBV6-6 and TRBJ2-5; D might be TRBD1 (5 bases). Trimming removed 2 bases from V and 3 bases from J, with 13 bases in between. The CDR3 contains 15 residues. CDR1 and CDR2 (germline): MNHNY, SVGAGI (reference sequence). CDR3 sequence: CASSYLGHGKETQYF. CDR3 sequence (DNA): TGTGCCAGCAGTTACCTCGGACACGGAAAAGAGACCCAGTACTTC.

The V call is TRBV18, the J call TRBJ2-3; 7 bases map to TRBD2. This CDR3 spans 15 amino acids. The V and J ends lost 2 bases and 3 bases, in that order; junction bases with no gene match: 5. Per germline, CDR1 KGHSH and CDR2 LQKENI. The CDR3 DNA reads as TGTGCCAGCTCACCAGAGCGGGGCGAAACAGATACGCAGTATTTT. Translated: CASSPERGETDTQYF.

The chain recombines TRBV19 with TRBJ1-5; D gene uncertain. This CDR3 comprises 15 residues. Trimming removed 4 bases from V and 0 bases from J, with 10 bases in between. Germline CDR1 and CDR2: LNHDA and SQIVND (reference sequence). The CDR3 loop reads CASSRAADSNQPQHF. The CDR3 coding sequence is TGTGCCAGTAGTAGAGCAGCGGATAGCAATCAGCCCCAGCATTTT.

For the CDR3, the DNA is TGTGCCATCAGTGAGTCGAATTATAAGAGCTCCTACAATGAGCAGTTCTTC. It specifies CAISESNYKSSYNEQFF. The V call is TRBV10-3, the J call TRBJ2-1, with D uncertain. Germline CDR1 and CDR2: ENHRY and SYGVKD. The CDR3 totals 17 residues. V was cut by 0 bases and J by 0 bases, with 12 bases left in between.

The chain links TRBV6-1 to TRBJ2-7; D not certain. The V gene's germline CDR1 is MNHNS and CDR2 SASEGT. The CDR3 loop spans 15 amino acids. With 1 base removed from V and 1 base from J, the gap between germline ends came to 11 bases. In DNA, the CDR3 is TGTGCCAGCAGTGAAGAGTCCTCCAGTTCCTACGAGCAGTACTTC. It codes for CASSEESSSSYEQYF.

The V call is TRBV6-5, the J call TRBJ2-7; unclear D gene. Trimming removed 2 bases at V and 0 bases at J, with 11 bases between. Germline CDR1 MNHEY, CDR2 SVGAGI. The CDR3 totals 15 residues. In DNA form, the CDR3 reads TGTGCCAGCAGTTACGGTTCGGCTAGCTCCTACGAGCAGTACTTC. Residues: CASSYGSASSYEQYF.

The gene calls are TRBV28 and TRBJ1-2, with 11 bases lining up with TRBD1. The CDR3 runs to 14 residues. Germline CDR1 and CDR2: MDHEN and SYDVKM. The V and J ends lost 2 bases and 6 bases, in that order; junction bases with no gene match: 2. The CDR3 is CASSLGTGGDGYTF. The CDR3 nucleotides are TGTGCCAGCAGTTTAGGGACAGGGGGGGATGGCTACACCTTC.

V gene TRBV28 combines with J gene TRBJ2-1; 8 nucleotides agree with TRBD1. There are 15 residues in the CDR3. J lost 10 bases, V lost 1 base, and 9 bases had no gene match. Germline V gene data show CDR1 as MDHEN and CDR2 as SYDVKM. CDR3 sequence (DNA): TGTGCCAGCAGTTTATCTGGACAGGGAAAGGAGGAGCAGTTCTTC. Its translation: CASSLSGQGKEEQFF.

The genes are TRBV6-4 and TRBJ1-5; tentative D call: TRBD1 (6 bases). The CDR3 spans 16 residues. Trimming removed 6 bases from V and 0 bases from J, with 15 bases in between. Germline CDR1 and CDR2: MRHNA and SNTAGT. The CDR3 nucleotides read TGTGCCAGCAGGACAGGCAGAATTTATAGCAATCAGCCCCAGCATTTT. It is translated as CASRTGRIYSNQPQHF.

V and J are TRBV28 and TRBJ2-1, with D possibly matching TRBD1 (5 bases). Germline V CDR1 and CDR2: MDHEN, SYDVKM. V lost 7 bases and J 6 bases, leaving 16 bases between the germline ends. The CDR3 has 14 amino acids. The CDR3 nucleotides are TGTGCCAGCATGGGGCGACAAACCTTCAATGAGCAGTTCTTC. This gives the protein CASMGRQTFNEQFF.

The chain links TRBV6-6 to TRBJ2-7, with 10 bases aligning to TRBD1. The V gene end was trimmed by 5 bases and the J gene end by 0 bases; junction bases not matched to a gene: 4. Germline V gives CDR1 MNHNY, CDR2 SVGAGI (reference sequence). CDR3 length equals 15 residues. The CDR3 DNA sequence: TGTGCCAGCAGTACCGGGACAGGGGTCTCCTACGAGCAGTACTTC. As protein: CASSTGTGVSYEQYF.

This chain joins TRBV5-1 and TRBJ2-7; TRBD1 agrees at 7 bases. Germline V gene lookup returns CDR1 SGHRS and CDR2 YFSETQ. Trimming removed 1 base from V and 2 bases from J; junction bases left unmatched: 3. This CDR3 is built from 14 residues. CDR3 DNA: TGCGCCAGCAGCTTGACGGGACAGACCTACGAGCAGTACTTC. It encodes CASSLTGQTYEQYF.

The chain recombines TRBV2 with TRBJ2-2; D unclear. The CDR3 totals 14 residues. V lost 6 bases, J lost 1 base, and 9 bases lay in between. Germline-derived CDR1 and CDR2 are SNHLY and FYNNEI. CDR3 bases: TGTGCCAGCAGCACTTACAGGAACACCGGGGAGCTGTTTTTT. Encoded protein: CASSTYRNTGELFF.

V usage is TRBV7-2 and J usage is TRBJ2-2; the match to TRBD2 covers 16 bases. The CDR3 is made up of 17 amino acids. Germline V lookup: CDR1 SGHTA, CDR2 FQGNSA. Trimming at V came to 2 bases and at J to 6 bases, leaving 3 bases not matched to a gene. The CDR3 spells CASSLLGTSGGAGELFF. The CDR3 nucleotides are TGTGCCAGCAGCTTACTAGGGACTAGCGGGGGGGCCGGGGAGCTGTTTTTT. The entire variable domain, with the rest obtained from reference TRBV7-2 and TRBJ2-2, is as follows: GAGVSQSPSNKVTEKGKDVELRCDPISGHTALYWYRQSLGQGLEFLIYFQGNSAPDKSGLPSDRFSAERTGGSVSTLTIQRTQQEDSAVYLCASSLLGTSGGAGELFFGEGSRLTVL.

The rearrangement joins TRBV6-4 to TRBJ2-1; a weak D match, TRBD2 (5 bases). V was cut by 0 bases and J by 0 bases, with 6 bases left in between. Per the germline V gene, CDR1 is MRHNA and CDR2 is SNTAGT. CDR3 length: 15 residues. As DNA, the CDR3 is TGTGCCAGCAGTGACTCAAGCGGCTCCTACAATGAGCAGTTCTTC. Its protein is CASSDSSGSYNEQFF.

The chain combines TRBV6-1 with TRBJ1-2; 9 nucleotides align to TRBD1. The CDR3 is made up of 15 amino acids. Losses at the gene ends were 2 bases for V and 3 bases for J; bases not matched to a gene: 4. CDR1 and CDR2 from the germline V gene are MNHNS and SASEGT. CDR3 DNA sequence: TGTGCCAGCAGTGAACCCGGGACAGGGCACTATGGCTACACCTTC. Translated, it gives CASSEPGTGHYGYTF.

J is TRBJ2-3 and V is TRBV4-3; the match to TRBD2 covers 10 bases. This CDR3 is built from 18 residues. With 0 bases clipped from V and 4 bases from J, the junction kept 10 bases outside the gene matches. Germline values: CDR1 LGHNA, CDR2 YSLEER. The CDR3 sequence: CASSQDRRPSGSPDTQYF. CDR3 DNA: TGCGCCAGCAGCCAAGACCGGCGCCCTAGCGGGAGCCCAGATACGCAGTATTTT.

This clone is medium-sized by share. V is TRBV6-1 and J is TRBJ2-6; D uncertain. This CDR3 is 17 amino acids long. V shed 1 base and J shed 0 bases, with 10 bases lying between them. The germline gives CDR1 MNHNS, CDR2 SASEGT. The CDR3 nucleotides are TGTGCCAGCAGTGAAGTGGGCGACGGCTCTGGGGCCAACGTCCTGACTTTC. It is translated as CASSEVGDGSGANVLTF.